This T cell receptor (beta chain) was retrieved from a study of CD8 T cells in ankylosing spondylitis. In TCRdb, the 5' RACE reads were re-called with MiXCR into one record per CDR3 protein. The sample holds under 250,000 distinct CDR3 sequences, around a tenth seen once. V gave up 3 bases and J gave up 0 bases, with 13 bases separating them. Germline V CDR1 and CDR2: LGHDT, YNNKEL (reference sequence). The CDR3 runs 16 residues. The chain recombines TRBV3-1 with TRBJ2-3; D might be TRBD1 or TRBD2, each matching 5 bases. The receptor comes from a male donor with ankylosing spondylitis or in good health (not recorded which). Input material: blood, either unsorted or a sorted T cell fraction (not recorded which). CDR3 nucleotide sequence: TGTGCCAGCAGCCATGGGACGGGATCTAGCACAGATACGCAGTATTTT. Translating it yields CASSHGTGSSTDTQYF.